A single sample is the source of the 22 T cell receptor beta chains below, sequenced in a study of blood T cells in healthy people across ages. Alongside a J-beta primer mix, a sample-barcoded 5' primer served in a second PCR lasting about 7 to 12 cycles. TCRdb analysed the 5' RACE reads with MiXCR anew, one entry per CDR3 protein. The sample lists over 500,000 distinct CDR3 sequences; about 51% were seen once. Sequenced input: blood. These receptors were obtained from an elderly woman in good health.

As for this clonotype: A read error is possible here, since a much larger clone lies one base away. The chain joins TRBV7-2 to TRBJ2-7; 8 bases fit TRBD1. This CDR3 comprises 15 residues. Germline V lookup: CDR1 SGHTA, CDR2 FQGNSA. CDR3 bases: TGTGCCGGCAGCTCTCCAGACAGGGGCCGGTACGAGCAGTACTTC. Protein: CAGSSPDRGRYEQYF. Full variable domain (outside the CDR3, taken from reference TRBV7-2 and TRBJ2-7): GAGVSQSPSNKVTEKGKDVELRCDPISGHTALYWYRQSLGQGLEFLIYFQGNSAPDKSGLPSDRFSAERTGGSVSTLTIQRTQQEDSAVYLCAGSSPDRGRYEQYFGPGTRLTVT.

The V gene is TRBV7-6, the J gene TRBJ2-7; TRBD2 matches at 7 bases. V shed 1 base, J shed 2 bases, and the junction held 5 bases outside the gene matches. Germline values: CDR1 SGHVS, CDR2 FNYEAQ. The CDR3 covers 15 residues. The DNA for the CDR3 is TGTGCCAGCAGCTTAGGAGCGGGGCCGGCCTACGAGCAGTACTTC. This codes for CASSLGAGPAYEQYF. Supplemented by reference TRBV7-6 and TRBJ2-7, the full variable domain reads GAGVSQSPRYKVTKRGQDVALRCDPISGHVSLYWYRQALGQGPEFLTYFNYEAQQDKSGLPNDRFSAERPEGSISTLTIQRTEQRDSAMYRCASSLGAGPAYEQYFGPGTRLTVT.

V and J are TRBV27 and TRBJ2-1, with a possible D match to TRBD2 (5 bases). Per germline, CDR1 MNHEY and CDR2 SMNVEV (reference sequence). The CDR3 covers 15 residues. The ends were cut back, 3 bases at V and 4 bases at J, with 13 bases in the middle. Written as DNA, the CDR3 is TGTGCCAGCAGTTTTAGGGCGGGCCCTTACAATGAGCAGTTCTTC. Its protein is CASSFRAGPYNEQFF.

This clonotype was counted ten times or more. This rearrangement joins TRBV9 to TRBJ2-5, with TRBD2 identical over 7 bases. Losses at the gene ends were 4 bases for V and 4 bases for J; bases not matched to a gene: 4. Looked up from germline, CDR1 is SGDLS and CDR2 is YYNGEE. The CDR3 totals 13 residues. CDR3 coding DNA: TGTGCCAGCAGCACGCGACTAGCAGAGACCCAGTACTTC. Protein product: CASSTRLAETQYF.

As to this clonotype: A much larger clone sits a single nucleotide away, making a read error possible. The rearrangement joins TRBV3-1 to TRBJ2-3; D is undetermined. Trimming took off 8 bases at V and 5 bases at J, with 14 bases between the two ends. Germline assignment: CDR1 LGHDT and CDR2 YNNKEL (reference sequence). The CDR3 is 13 amino acids. In DNA form, the CDR3 reads TGTGCCAGCGGCCCCGGTCGTAAAGATACGCAGTATTTT. Its protein is CASGPGRKDTQYF.

This clonotype was seen ten or more times. The J gene is TRBJ2-7, the V gene TRBV10-3; 10 bases agree with TRBD2. This CDR3 has 15 residues. Trimming at V came to 4 bases and at J to 5 bases, leaving 8 bases not matched to a gene. CDR1 is ENHRY, CDR2 SYGVKD, per germline. The CDR3 nucleotides read TGTGCCATCAGTGGTGAAGCGGGAGGGAATAACGAGCAGTACTTC. Protein: CAISGEAGGNNEQYF.

The CDR3 spells CASSLFLTSEKQFF. Written as DNA, the CDR3 is TGTGCCAGCAGCTTATTTTTGACTAGCGAAAAGCAGTTCTTC. The chain recombines TRBV11-2 with TRBJ2-1; TRBD2 agrees at 8 bases. Germline CDR1 reads SGHAT; CDR2 reads FQNNGV. Trimming took 2 bases from V and 11 from J; bases not matched to a gene: 8. This CDR3 is built from 14 residues. Combining the CDR3 with reference TRBV11-2 and TRBJ2-1 gives the whole variable domain EAGVAQSPRYKIIEKRQSVAFWCNPISGHATLYWYQQILGQGPKLLIQFQNNGVVDDSQLPKDRFSAERLKGVDSTLKIQPAKLEDSAVYLCASSLFLTSEKQFFGPGTRLTVL.

A few counts support this clonotype. The J gene is TRBJ2-1, the V gene TRBV20-1; 9 bases line up with TRBD1. Germline assignment: CDR1 DFQATT and CDR2 SNEGSKA (reference sequence). This CDR3 region has 15 residues. The trim removed 5 bases at V and 0 bases at J, leaving 5 bases unmatched. DNA of the CDR3: TGCAGTGCTCCCGACAGGGGGAGCTCCTACAATGAGCAGTTCTTC. Encoded protein: CSAPDRGSSYNEQFF.

Concerning this clonotype: This sequence may be a read error, since a much larger clone differs from it by one base. J is TRBJ2-7 and V is TRBV24-1, with 13 bases identical to TRBD2. CDR1 and CDR2 (germline): KGHDR, SFDVKD. The CDR3 is made up of 14 amino acids. Trimming at V came to 10 bases and at J to 7 bases, leaving 9 bases not matched to a gene. The CDR3 sequence: CATRGLAGANEQYF. The CDR3 DNA reads TGTGCCACAAGAGGACTAGCGGGGGCAAATGAGCAGTACTTC.

The chain has TRBV20-1 and TRBJ2-7, with D perhaps assigned TRBD1 or TRBD2 (5 bases each). CDR3 size: 15 residues. V lost 3 bases, J lost 0 bases, and 15 bases lay in between. Germline V CDR1 and CDR2: DFQATT, SNEGSKA (reference sequence). This CDR3 reads CSAREQDFVSYEQYF. CDR3 nucleotide sequence: TGCAGTGCTAGGGAACAGGACTTTGTCTCCTACGAGCAGTACTTC.

This clonotype showed up just a few times. The V call is TRBV7-9, the J call TRBJ2-1, with a possible D match to TRBD2 (6 bases). V shed 5 bases and J shed 9 bases, with 14 bases lying between them. CDR3 size: 13 residues. Germline loops: CDR1 SEHNR, CDR2 FQNEAQ (reference sequence). The CDR3 coding sequence is TGTGCCAGCAGCGTAGGGGACTCAAGTGAGCAGTTCTTC. This codes for CASSVGDSSEQFF.

With respect to this clonotype: A clone one base away is much larger, so this may be a read error. The chain links TRBV7-2 to TRBJ2-7, with TRBD2 as a possible D gene (6 bases). Germline CDR1 is SGHTA and CDR2 is FQGNSA. The CDR3 extends over 12 amino acids. Deletions cut 0 bases from V and 7 bases from J, with 7 bases between. As DNA, the CDR3 is TGTGCCAGCAGCTTAGCCAGCGGGGAGCAGTACTTC. Translation: CASSLASGEQYF. The complete variable domain, with remaining parts taken from reference TRBV7-2 and TRBJ2-7, reads GAGVSQSPSNKVTEKGKDVELRCDPISGHTALYWYRQSLGQGLEFLIYFQGNSAPDKSGLPSDRFSAERTGGSVSTLTIQRTQQEDSAVYLCASSLASGEQYFGPGTRLTVT.

This clonotype was found many times. J is TRBJ1-1 and V is TRBV20-1, with D tentatively TRBD1 (6 bases). The germline gives CDR1 DFQATT, CDR2 SNEGSKA (reference sequence). There are 13 residues in the CDR3. Trimming pared 3 bases from V and 4 bases from J, leaving 12 bases between. This chain's CDR3 is CSASKGVGTEAFF. CDR3 nucleotide sequence: TGCAGTGCTAGTAAGGGGGTGGGCACTGAAGCTTTCTTT.

The J gene is TRBJ1-4, the V gene TRBV28, with 7 bases that match TRBD1. V trimming: 5 bases; J trimming: 10 bases; junction bases outside the gene matches: 19. In germline, CDR1 is MDHEN, CDR2 SYDVKM. The CDR3 has 17 amino acids. This chain's CDR3 is CASSTLSPGTVVGKLFF. CDR3 in DNA: TGTGCCAGCAGTACACTTTCACCCGGGACAGTGGTGGGAAAACTGTTTTTT.

Concerning this clonotype itself: One junction end does not reproduce the germline sequence, and a read error may be involved. This chain's CDR3 is CSASVYYNGQFF. CDR3 in DNA: TGCAGTGCTAGTGTCTACTACAATGGGCAGTTCTTC. The rearrangement links TRBV20-1 to TRBJ2-1; no firm D call. This CDR3 comprises 12 residues. Germline CDR1 and CDR2: DFQATT and SNEGSKA (reference sequence).

The CDR3 is CSARDQGLNTEAFF. The CDR3 DNA reads TGCAGTGCTAGAGATCAAGGCCTGAACACTGAAGCTTTCTTT. The chain carries TRBV20-1 and TRBJ1-1; D is ambiguous. This CDR3 has 14 amino acids. V shed 0 bases and J shed 0 bases, with 8 bases lying between them. Germline-derived CDR1 and CDR2 are DFQATT and SNEGSKA (reference sequence).

The chain employs TRBV11-2 and TRBJ2-6; D not resolved. The V and J ends lost 2 bases and 3 bases respectively, with 8 bases between them. The CDR3 runs to 15 residues. Germline V gene sequence: CDR1 SGHAT, CDR2 FQNNGV. As DNA, the CDR3 is TGTGCCAGCAGCTTAACCGGTTTTGGGGCCAACGTCCTGACTTTC. Its protein product is CASSLTGFGANVLTF.

This clonotype was detected ten times or more. This rearrangement joins TRBV4-1 to TRBJ2-5; TRBD1 matches 10 bases. Germline trimming cut 3 bases from V and 5 bases from J; bases unmatched to any gene: 6. Germline V lookup: CDR1 MGHRA, CDR2 YSYEKL. The CDR3 is 15 residues long. The CDR3 DNA reads TGCGCCAGCAGCCATTCCGGGGGACAGGGGGAGACCCAGTACTTC. Encoded protein: CASSHSGGQGETQYF.

This clonotype was recorded a few times. The DNA for the CDR3 is TGTGCCAGCAGACGAGATAGCAATCAGCCCCAGCATTTT. Translating it yields CASRRDSNQPQHF. This rearrangement joins TRBV2 to TRBJ1-5, with D unresolved. The CDR3 extends over 13 amino acids. The V end lost 6 bases, the J end lost 0 bases, and 6 bases lay between the germline ends. Germline V gene sequence: CDR1 SNHLY, CDR2 FYNNEI.

This clonotype appeared many times. The chain has TRBV20-1 and TRBJ2-4; D is perhaps TRBD2 (6 bases). There are 13 residues in the CDR3. Germline CDR1 and CDR2: DFQATT and SNEGSKA (reference sequence). Trimming took 5 bases from V and 12 from J, leaving 20 bases between them. DNA for the CDR3: TGCAGTGCTGCCGGGACTGGGGTATCTGGTCAGTACTTC. Amino acid sequence: CSAAGTGVSGQYF.

The table lists this clonotype with a few counts. The V and J genes are TRBV12-3 or TRBV12-4 and TRBJ1-1; D is undetermined. V was cut by 0 bases and J by 1 base, with 9 bases left in between. There are 15 residues in the CDR3. The CDR3 sequence: CASSLAVSPNTEAFF. The CDR3 DNA reads as TGTGCCAGCAGTTTAGCGGTCTCTCCGAACACTGAAGCTTTCTTT.

CDR3 loop: CAIRDWDSNEQFF. DNA for the CDR3: TGTGCCATCCGAGATTGGGACTCCAATGAGCAGTTCTTC. The J gene is TRBJ2-1, the V gene TRBV14; perhaps TRBD2 as D (6 bases). The V and J ends lost 10 bases and 6 bases respectively, with 16 bases between them. The CDR3 has 13 amino acids. CDR1 SGHDN and CDR2 FVKESK come from the germline V gene. The variable domain in full, with the rest retrieved from reference TRBV14 and TRBJ2-1, is EAGVTQFPSHSVIEKGQTVTLRCDPISGHDNLYWYRRVMGKEIKFLLHFVKESKQDESGMPNNRFLAERTGGTYSTLKVQPAELEDSGVYFCAIRDWDSNEQFFGPGTRLTVL.